What follows are 8 T cell receptor beta chains derived from one specimen sequenced in a study of blood T cells in healthy people across ages. Using a J-beta primer mix together with a sample-barcoded 5' primer, a second PCR was run for roughly 7 to 11 cycles. One entry per CDR3 protein results from TCRdb running MiXCR on the 5' RACE reads. In the table there are about 970,000 distinct CDR3 sequences, roughly 51% of which are singletons. The specimen sequenced was blood. The source of these receptors is a woman aged 55-70 years in good health.

This rearrangement joins TRBV5-1 to TRBJ1-5; D is ambiguous. The V and J ends lost 1 base and 4 bases respectively, with 6 bases between them. This CDR3 region has 13 residues. Per germline, CDR1 SGHRS and CDR2 YFSETQ. The CDR3 nucleotides are TGCGCCAGCAGCTTGACAGCGAATCAGCCCCAGCATTTT. Its protein is CASSLTANQPQHF.

The chain is built from TRBV12-3 or TRBV12-4 and TRBJ2-7; 9 bases are shared with TRBD1. The CDR3 has 14 amino acids. Germline trimming cut 4 bases from V and 7 bases from J; bases unmatched to any gene: 8. CDR3 sequence (DNA): TGTGCCAGCAGTTACACAGGGGGCGCGGAGGAGCAGTACTTC. It codes for CASSYTGGAEEQYF.

The CDR3 here is CASSVGGSIQETQYF. DNA of the CDR3: TGTGCCAGCAGCGTTGGGGGTTCCATCCAAGAGACCCAGTACTTC. The V and J genes are TRBV9 and TRBJ2-5, with D perhaps TRBD1 or TRBD2 (5 bases each). Trimming pared 2 bases from V and 1 base from J, leaving 12 bases between. The length of the CDR3 is 15 residues. Per germline, CDR1 SGDLS and CDR2 YYNGEE.

This clonotype appeared a few times. This sequence joins TRBV4-2 and TRBJ2-7; no firm D call. The CDR3 is 12 residues long. Germline CDR1 and CDR2: LGHNA and YNFKEQ. The V end lost 0 bases, the J end lost 10 bases, and 10 bases lay between the germline ends. In DNA, the CDR3 is TGTGCCAGCAGCCAAGAACTTCAAACCCAGTACTTC. It encodes CASSQELQTQYF.

The table lists this clonotype with a count of one. The V gene is TRBV28, the J gene TRBJ1-6, with D perhaps matching TRBD1 (5 bases). The CDR3 runs 18 residues. Germline CDR1 reads MDHEN; CDR2 reads SYDVKM. Trimming pared 6 bases from V and 0 bases from J, leaving 18 bases between. CDR3 sequence: CASSLRPGGSSYNSPLHF. In DNA, the CDR3 is TGTGCCAGCAGCCTTCGACCGGGGGGGAGCTCCTATAATTCACCCCTCCACTTT.

The chain uses TRBV3-1 and TRBJ2-4, with 14 nucleotides matching TRBD2. The junction had 9 bases not matched to a gene; V was cut back by 2 bases and J by 0 bases. The CDR3 spans 20 residues. Germline values: CDR1 LGHDT, CDR2 YNNKEL (reference sequence). CDR3 protein: CASSQSPGLAGGIAKNIQYF. CDR3 bases: TGTGCCAGCAGCCAATCGCCCGGACTAGCGGGAGGAATAGCCAAAAACATTCAGTACTTC.

The V call is TRBV20-1, the J call TRBJ2-3; 9 bases agree with TRBD2. Germline trimming cut 5 bases from V and 2 bases from J; bases unmatched to any gene: 8. The CDR3 is 15 amino acids. The germline V gene encodes CDR1 DFQATT and CDR2 SNEGSKA (reference sequence). For the CDR3, the DNA is TGCAGTGCTTCTAGACTAGCGGACTACACAGATACGCAGTATTTT. Amino acid sequence: CSASRLADYTDTQYF.

The genes are TRBV5-1 and TRBJ2-7; D is perhaps TRBD1 (5 bases). V lost 0 bases and J lost 2, with 15 bases in between. The CDR3 length is 16 residues. The germline V gene has CDR1 SGHRS and CDR2 YFSETQ. The CDR3 region is CASSLVSTGGTYEQYF. The CDR3 DNA sequence: TGCGCCAGCAGCTTGGTTAGCACAGGTGGTACCTACGAGCAGTACTTC. The whole variable domain, remainder taken from reference TRBV5-1 and TRBJ2-7, is KAGVTQTPRYLIKTRGQQVTLSCSPISGHRSVSWYQQTPGQGLQFLFEYFSETQRNKGNFPGRFSGRQFSNSRSEMNVSTLELGDSALYLCASSLVSTGGTYEQYFGPGTRLTVT.